The 5 T cell receptor beta chains in this list originate from one sample, sequenced in a study of cytomegalovirus exposure and HLA in healthy donors. The PCR was carried out with 60 Vbeta primers and 13 Jbeta primers. Libraries were prepared by immunoSEQ multiplex PCR; TCRdb keeps only in-frame clonotypes and omits some of them. The sample contains 100,000 or so clones, around three quarters of which appear only once. Sequencing was carried out using PBMCs. The receptor set was obtained from a woman between 40 and 55 years old in good health and CMV-seronegative.

This clone was counted between two and nine times. The chain recombines TRBV10-3 with TRBJ1-2, with a possible D match to TRBD1 (5 bases). The CDR3 is 13 residues long. V lost 3 bases and J lost 8, with 13 bases in between. CDR1 is ENHRY, CDR2 SYGVKD, per germline. CDR3 sequence reads: CAISDWQGTGYTF. DNA of the CDR3: TGTGCCATCAGTGACTGGCAGGGTACCGGCTACACCTTC.

This clone has a handful of counts. The rearrangement links TRBV29-1 to TRBJ2-1, with D tentatively TRBD2 (6 bases). Per the germline V gene, CDR1 is SQVTM and CDR2 is ANQGSEA. The CDR3 length is 11 residues. V lost 4 bases to trimming and J lost 11 bases, with 12 bases between them. Here the CDR3 DNA reads TGCAGCGTTGGGGAGGCGGCTCAGCAGTTCTTC. It translates to CSVGEAAQQFF.

The rearrangement links TRBV7-9 to TRBJ1-3; no clear D. The V gene's germline CDR1 is SEHNR and CDR2 FQNEAQ (reference sequence). This CDR3 is 13 amino acids long. Here the CDR3 reads CAPGSQQRDTIYF. CDR3 nucleotide sequence: TGTGCTCCCGGGAGCCAGCAAAGAGACACCATATATTTT.

The chain uses TRBV28 and TRBJ1-5, with TRBD1 identical over 7 bases. The CDR3 has 15 residues. V lost 4 bases and J lost 6; bases outside the gene matches: 9. Per germline, CDR1 MDHEN and CDR2 SYDVKM. CDR3 amino acids: CASSYDRARGQPQHF. The CDR3 bases are TGTGCCAGCAGTTACGACAGGGCACGGGGTCAGCCCCAGCATTTT.

This clone occurred a few times. DNA of the CDR3: TGTGCCAGCAGCTTGGCCCATTTTCCCTACAATGAGCAGTTCTTC. It codes for CASSLAHFPYNEQFF. The V gene is TRBV5-4, the J gene TRBJ2-1, with D uncertain. This CDR3 comprises 15 residues. The V and J ends lost 0 bases and 2 bases respectively, with 9 bases between them. Per the germline V gene, CDR1 is SGHNT and CDR2 is YYREEE (reference sequence).